The 28 T cell receptor beta chains below were found in one sample sequenced in a study of shared clonotypes between healthy human individuals. The repertoire was sequenced with immunoSEQ multiplex PCR; TCRdb's copy has only in-frame clones and lacks some. Of roughly 810,000 clones detected, just over 95% appear once; the ten largest clones hold over 0.2%. Terminally differentiated effector memory CD45RA+ cells were left out of the naive CD8 fraction, which was CD45RO-negative and positively selected for CCR7. The sample comprised naive CD8+ T cells sorted from blood. The receptors were gathered from a man aged 25 to 45 in good health.

This chain connects TRBV14 to TRBJ1-3; no definite D call. With 3 bases removed from V and 6 bases from J, the gap between germline ends came to 18 bases. Germline V lookup: CDR1 SGHDN, CDR2 FVKESK. The CDR3 is 16 residues long. The CDR3 DNA is TGTGCCAGCAGCCACACTAACCTGGGATGGGTAAACACCATATATTTT. It specifies CASSHTNLGWVNTIYF.

The chain has TRBV5-4 and TRBJ2-3, with TRBD1 matching over 7 bases. Germline V gene data show CDR1 as SGHNT and CDR2 as YYREEE (reference sequence). CDR3 length: 13 residues. J gave up 4 bases and V 2 bases, and 1 base lay outside the gene matches. The CDR3 is CASSFQGADTQYF. The CDR3 region has the DNA TGTGCCAGCAGCTTTCAGGGGGCAGATACGCAGTATTTT.

This chain joins TRBV19 and TRBJ1-1; D remains ambiguous. Germline V gene lookup returns CDR1 LNHDA and CDR2 SQIVND (reference sequence). There are 14 residues in the CDR3. Trimming removed 3 bases from V and 1 base from J, with 9 bases in between. CDR3 DNA sequence: TGTGCCAGTAGTATTCCACCGGCGAACACTGAAGCTTTCTTT. This gives the protein CASSIPPANTEAFF. The whole variable domain, remainder taken from reference TRBV19 and TRBJ1-1, is DGGITQSPKYLFRKEGQNVTLSCEQNLNHDAMYWYRQDPGQGLRLIYYSQIVNDFQKGDIAEGYSVSREKKESFPLTVTSAQKNPTAFYLCASSIPPANTEAFFGQGTRLTVV.

CDR3 in amino acids: CAITAGRVVDEQFF. CDR3 nucleotides: TGTGCCATCACCGCCGGGAGGGTTGTCGATGAGCAGTTCTTC. The V and J genes are TRBV10-3 and TRBJ2-1; the match to TRBD2 covers 8 bases. CDR1 is ENHRY, CDR2 SYGVKD, per germline. This CDR3 has 14 residues. V lost 7 bases, J lost 8 bases, and 10 bases stayed unmatched.

This rearrangement joins TRBV5-8 to TRBJ2-7; 8 bases map to TRBD2. Trimming at V came to 3 bases and at J to 6 bases, leaving 11 bases not matched to a gene. The CDR3 is 15 residues long. Germline V gene sequence: CDR1 SGHTS, CDR2 YDEGEE. CDR3: CASSSPGLDASEQYF. CDR3 bases: TGTGCCAGCAGCTCTCCGGGACTAGATGCCTCCGAGCAGTACTTC.

The chain combines TRBV28 with TRBJ2-7; the match to TRBD2 covers 11 bases. With V trimmed by 2 bases and J by 5 bases, 11 bases remained unmatched. Per the germline V gene, CDR1 is MDHEN and CDR2 is SYDVKM. The CDR3 has 17 residues. This chain's CDR3 is CASSLRLAGGVYDEQYF. The CDR3, as DNA: TGTGCCAGCAGTTTACGGCTAGCGGGAGGAGTATACGACGAGCAGTACTTC.

The rearrangement joins TRBV7-2 to TRBJ2-7; tentative D call: TRBD2 (6 bases). The CDR3 extends over 14 amino acids. Germline CDR1 reads SGHTA; CDR2 reads FQGNSA. V shed 1 base and J shed 3 bases, with 10 bases lying between them. The CDR3 loop reads CASSLERGFYEQYF. The CDR3 nucleotides are TGTGCCAGCAGCTTAGAACGGGGGTTCTACGAGCAGTACTTC.

The chain employs TRBV27 and TRBJ1-1; D ambiguous. The germline V gene has CDR1 MNHEY and CDR2 SMNVEV (reference sequence). V was clipped by 7 bases and J by 0 bases, with 9 bases between them. This CDR3 is 13 amino acids long. The CDR3 reads CASNTAMNTEAFF. CDR3 coding DNA: TGTGCCAGCAACACAGCTATGAACACTGAAGCTTTCTTT.

The chain recombines TRBV12-5 with TRBJ1-2; 7 positions agree with TRBD1. The CDR3 totals 15 residues. V dropped 6 bases and J dropped 6; count of bases not matched to a gene: 13. Germline V gives CDR1 LGHNT, CDR2 FRNRAP. The CDR3 DNA sequence: TGTGCTAGTGGGCCCGCCGCCGGGACAGTCAATGGCTACACCTTC. Translation: CASGPAAGTVNGYTF.

The V gene is TRBV15, the J gene TRBJ2-2; 11 nucleotides agree with TRBD2. Germline CDR1 is LNHNV and CDR2 is YYDKDF (reference sequence). V was pared by 0 bases and J by 5 bases, with 5 bases of the junction left unmatched. The CDR3 is 17 amino acids. Here the CDR3 reads CATSRDPGLAETGELFF. The DNA of the CDR3 is TGTGCCACCAGCAGAGATCCGGGACTAGCGGAAACCGGGGAGCTGTTTTTT.

This clone showed up just once. The CDR3 here is CASRGSGLFF. CDR3 nucleotides: TGTGCCTCCAGGGGGTCGGGACTGTTTTTT. The rearrangement uses TRBV2 and TRBJ1-4; 7 bases fit TRBD1. V lost 11 bases to trimming and J lost 13 bases; unmatched junction nucleotides: 7. There are 10 residues in the CDR3. The germline gives CDR1 SNHLY, CDR2 FYNNEI.

This chain connects TRBV4-3 to TRBJ2-6, with D possibly being TRBD1 or TRBD2 (5 bases each). The CDR3 covers 17 residues. Germline CDR1 reads LGHNA; CDR2 reads YSLEER. The germline V and J ends were trimmed by 1 base and 0 bases, with 10 bases remaining between them. In nucleotides, the CDR3 is TGCGCCAGCAGCCAAGTAGGGGAGTACTCTGGGGCCAACGTCCTGACTTTC. Encoded protein: CASSQVGEYSGANVLTF.

J is TRBJ1-1 and V is TRBV5-6; D remains ambiguous. This CDR3 region has 13 residues. Trimming removed 3 bases from V and 4 bases from J, with 10 bases in between. From germline, CDR1 is SGHDT and CDR2 YYEEEE. The CDR3 loop reads CASSYFSPTEAFF. The CDR3 nucleotides read TGTGCCAGCAGCTACTTCAGTCCCACTGAAGCTTTCTTT.

The genes are TRBV11-3 and TRBJ2-3, with 8 bases lining up with TRBD1. The CDR3 runs 15 residues. Germline V CDR1 and CDR2: SGHNT, YENEEA. Unmatched junction bases numbered 2, after V lost 1 base and J lost 2 bases. The CDR3 sequence is CASSLGGQVTDTQYF. DNA of the CDR3: TGTGCCAGCAGCTTAGGGGGACAGGTCACAGATACGCAGTATTTT.

J is TRBJ1-5 and V is TRBV18, with TRBD1 as a possible D gene (6 bases). Trimming pared 2 bases from V and 3 bases from J, leaving 17 bases between. CDR1 and CDR2 (germline): KGHSH, LQKENI. The CDR3 has 17 residues. CDR3: CASSPGGGLLVNQPQHF. The CDR3 bases are TGTGCCAGCTCACCAGGGGGCGGTCTTTTGGTCAATCAGCCCCAGCATTTT.

V gene TRBV2 combines with J gene TRBJ2-2; the match to TRBD2 covers 12 bases. V dropped 5 bases and J dropped 8; count of bases not matched to a gene: 6. CDR1 and CDR2 (germline): SNHLY, FYNNEI. The CDR3 sequence is 15 residues long. The DNA of the CDR3 is TGTGCCAGCAGTCGACTAGCGGGAGTAACGGGGGAGCTGTTTTTT. This gives the protein CASSRLAGVTGELFF.

The V call is TRBV29-1, the J call TRBJ2-2; 12 positions match TRBD2. CDR1 and CDR2 (germline): SQVTM, ANQGSEA. The CDR3 contains 16 residues. The trim removed 6 bases at V and 1 base at J, leaving 6 bases unmatched. CDR3 DNA sequence: TGCAGCGTCGAACTAGCGGGAGGAGGGAACACCGGGGAGCTGTTTTTT. Translation gives CSVELAGGGNTGELFF.

J is TRBJ2-1 and V is TRBV11-2; 8 positions agree with TRBD1. Germline CDR1 is SGHAT and CDR2 is FQNNGV. CDR3 size: 19 residues. V was clipped by 4 bases and J by 2 bases; unmatched bases: 16. CDR3 sequence: CASSSLGQGHFITYNEQFF. The CDR3, as DNA: TGTGCCAGCAGCTCCCTTGGACAGGGCCACTTCATTACCTACAATGAGCAGTTCTTC.

The chain has TRBV5-4 and TRBJ2-7; D perhaps matches TRBD2 (6 bases). With 0 bases removed from V and 3 bases from J, the gap between germline ends came to 13 bases. Germline loops: CDR1 SGHNT, CDR2 YYREEE (reference sequence). This CDR3 has 15 residues. For the CDR3, the DNA is TGTGCCAGCAGCTTGGGTTCCGGGAGCAGCTACGAGCAGTACTTC. Its translation is CASSLGSGSSYEQYF.

The V and J genes are TRBV30 and TRBJ2-7, with D unclear. The V and J ends lost 2 bases and 4 bases respectively, with 6 bases between them. Germline CDR1 reads GTSNPN; CDR2 reads SVGIG (reference sequence). This CDR3 is built from 11 residues. Here the CDR3 DNA reads TGTGCCTGGAGTTACGATTACGAGCAGTACTTC. As protein: CAWSYDYEQYF.

This clone came up once. The rearrangement links TRBV10-2 to TRBJ1-5; D perhaps matches TRBD1 (6 bases). The CDR3 loop spans 16 amino acids. Germline loops: CDR1 WSHSY, CDR2 SAAADI. The ends were cut back, 3 bases at V and 6 bases at J, with 18 bases in the middle. CDR3 protein: CASSEEGGLYPQPQHF. CDR3 nucleotide sequence: TGCGCCAGCAGTGAAGAGGGGGGGCTATATCCTCAGCCCCAGCATTTT.

As regards this clone: This sample includes further DNA sequences coding for the same CDR3. This sequence joins TRBV7-9 and TRBJ2-7, with unresolved D. Trimming stripped 4 bases from V and 0 bases from J, with 10 bases between. The CDR3 sequence is 14 residues long. CDR1 and CDR2 (germline): SEHNR, FQNEAQ (reference sequence). The CDR3 spells CASSSGTSSYEQYF. In nucleotides, the CDR3 is TGTGCCAGCAGCTCAGGAACGAGCTCCTACGAGCAGTACTTC. Looking up the rest from reference TRBV7-9 and TRBJ2-7 gives the full variable domain: DTGVSQNPRHKITKRGQNVTFRCDPISEHNRLYWYRQTLGQGPEFLTYFQNEAQLEKSRLLSDRFSAERPKGSFSTLEIQRTEQGDSAMYLCASSSGTSSYEQYFGPGTRLTVT.

This chain joins TRBV29-1 and TRBJ2-7; TRBD1 matches at 7 bases. Germline-derived CDR1 and CDR2 are SQVTM and ANQGSEA. CDR3 length equals 14 residues. V shed 4 bases and J 4 bases; nucleotides not matched to a gene: 10. CDR3 sequence reads: CSVGQGRGRYEQYF. The CDR3, as DNA: TGCAGCGTTGGACAGGGAAGGGGGCGGTACGAGCAGTACTTC.

The chain has TRBV4-1 and TRBJ2-1, with TRBD2 matching over 8 bases. V was clipped by 2 bases and J by 5 bases; unmatched bases: 2. The length of the CDR3 is 14 residues. The germline V gene encodes CDR1 MGHRA and CDR2 YSYEKL. The CDR3 nucleotides are TGCGCCAGCAGCCAATTAGCGGGAAACAATGAGCAGTTCTTC. This codes for CASSQLAGNNEQFF.

This chain connects TRBV4-1 to TRBJ2-5; a possible D gene is TRBD1 (6 bases). Trimming stripped 3 bases from V and 4 bases from J, with 12 bases between. This CDR3 region has 14 residues. CDR1 MGHRA and CDR2 YSYEKL come from the germline V gene. The CDR3 DNA sequence: TGCGCCAGCAGCCAGATCACAGGGTTAGAGACCCAGTACTTC. Its translation: CASSQITGLETQYF.

The chain couples TRBV5-1 to TRBJ2-1, with TRBD2 identical over 9 bases. Trimming at V came to 0 bases and at J to 6 bases, leaving 13 bases not matched to a gene. CDR3 size: 18 residues. Germline V gene sequence: CDR1 SGHRS, CDR2 YFSETQ. CDR3 sequence: CASSLAGRFLAGFNEQFF. The CDR3 DNA sequence: TGCGCCAGCAGCTTGGCCGGGCGGTTCCTAGCGGGATTCAATGAGCAGTTCTTC.

The chain has TRBV10-3 and TRBJ2-5, with D possibly being TRBD1 or TRBD2 (5 bases each). CDR3 length equals 17 residues. Germline CDR1 ENHRY, CDR2 SYGVKD. The germline V and J ends were trimmed by 3 bases and 3 bases, with 20 bases remaining between them. The CDR3 protein is CAISDPRRGRAKETQYF. CDR3 sequence (DNA): TGTGCCATCAGTGACCCCCGAAGGGGACGTGCCAAAGAGACCCAGTACTTC.

J is TRBJ2-1 and V is TRBV7-3, with 7 positions matching TRBD2. V lost 1 base and J lost 6; bases outside the gene matches: 6. Per the germline V gene, CDR1 is SGHTA and CDR2 is FQGTGA. CDR3 size: 15 residues. This chain's CDR3 is CASSLSGSYLNEQFF. The CDR3 coding sequence is TGTGCCAGCAGCTTAAGCGGGAGTTATCTCAATGAGCAGTTCTTC.